This TCR beta chain was profiled in a study of T cell responses to AZD1222 COVID-19 vaccine. Study-wide results and limits: Donors were chiefly white British, with a greater number of females, and clonal diversity was perhaps underestimated. Unmutated variant regions are reportedly the target of nearly half of TCRs that are spike-specific. Spike-spanning, vaccine-associated CD4 TCRs were dominant at 160-218 and 743-854. Recipients of two AZD1222 doses showed rising Spike-specific TCR breadth and depth.

From germline, CDR1 is MGHDK and CDR2 SYGVNS. This CDR3 region has 15 residues. Trimming removed 2 bases from V and 3 bases from J, with 10 bases in between. Remarks on this clone: Its antigen remains unidentified.

Clones were read by immunoSEQ multiplex PCR, and TCRdb kept only the in-frame ones, dropping some. The sample contains under 50,000 clones, roughly 85% of which appear only once. V is TRBV25-1 and J is TRBJ1-4, with D unresolved. The sequencing used peripheral blood, collected 28 days after the second dose of the MenACWY control vaccine. The TCR comes from an adult who received the MenACWY meningococcal vaccine as a control. CDR3 coding DNA: TGTGCCAGCAGTGAAGGCCGTACAGCTAATGAAAAACTGTTTTTT. This sequence encodes CASSEGRTANEKLFF.